This T cell receptor (beta chain) comes out of a study of blood T cell repertoires in COVID-19. Study information: The analysed material was cDNA or gDNA that came from T cells, B-cell-depleted T cells, or PBMCs.

This CDR3 spans 13 amino acids. Trimming shortened V by 2 bases and J by 6 bases, and 10 bases separated the two germline ends. Some clones are missing from TCRdb's copy, which holds only in-frame ones; the method was immunoSEQ multiplex PCR. The data contain approximately 130,000 clones, about 87% of them singletons. This receptor was obtained from a woman aged 50 to 65 with acute or convalescent COVID-19. The source material was peripheral blood. The gene calls are TRBV12-3 or TRBV12-4 and TRBJ1-2; D may be TRBD1 (6 bases). CDR3 in amino acids: CASSLRGGDGYTF. CDR3 nucleotides: TGTGCCAGCAGTTTAAGAGGGGGAGATGGCTACACCTTC.